This T cell receptor beta chain was documented in a study of shared clonotypes between healthy human individuals. There were only Caucasian adults among the donors, and all lived in Nashville, Tennessee. CD45RO+ cells joined CCR7-negative CD45RA+ TemRA cells to form CD8 memory. Clones were sequenced by immunoSEQ multiplex PCR, and TCRdb holds only the in-frame ones, with some missing. The table shows about 380,000 clones, with about 96% occurring only once. CDR1 is SGHRS, CDR2 YFSETQ, per germline. The CDR3 loop spans 15 amino acids. V lost 4 bases, J lost 0 bases, and 13 bases lay in between. The sequence was collected from a man aged 25-40 years in good health. Sequenced material: memory CD8+ T cells sorted from blood. Indicated subset: CD45RO+ cells pooled with CCR7-negative TemRA cells. The rearrangement joins TRBV5-1 to TRBJ2-5; unclear D gene. In DNA form, the CDR3 reads TGCGCCAGCAGCCCCCTAGTCCCGTACCAAGAGACCCAGTACTTC. Translation gives CASSPLVPYQETQYF.